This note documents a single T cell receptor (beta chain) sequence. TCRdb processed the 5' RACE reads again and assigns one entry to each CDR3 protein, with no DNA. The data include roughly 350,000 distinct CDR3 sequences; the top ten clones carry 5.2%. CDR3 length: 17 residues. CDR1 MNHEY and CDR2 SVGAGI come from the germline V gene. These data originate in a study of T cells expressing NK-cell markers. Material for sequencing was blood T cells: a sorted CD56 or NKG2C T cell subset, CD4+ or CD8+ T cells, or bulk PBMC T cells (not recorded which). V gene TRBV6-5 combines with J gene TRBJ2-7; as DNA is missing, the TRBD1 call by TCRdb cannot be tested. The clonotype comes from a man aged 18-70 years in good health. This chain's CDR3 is CASSYKRTGGYSYEQYF.